Following are 14 T cell receptor beta chains from one sample sequenced in a study of T cell responses to AZD1222 COVID-19 vaccine. Some clones are missing from TCRdb's copy, which holds only in-frame ones; the method was immunoSEQ multiplex PCR. Of about 110,000 clones in the sample, over 75% were seen once. Material: peripheral blood, obtained 28 days after the second AZD1222 dose. The receptors derive from an adult who received the AZD1222 COVID-19 vaccine.

The gene calls are TRBV6-1 and TRBJ2-3; no definite D call. The germline gives CDR1 MNHNS, CDR2 SASEGT. Trimming shortened V by 3 bases and J by 0 bases, and 10 bases separated the two germline ends. The CDR3 has 15 amino acids. As DNA, the CDR3 is TGTGCCAGCAGTGAGTCGGTGGGAAGCACAGATACGCAGTATTTT. Protein product: CASSESVGSTDTQYF.

The chain has TRBV7-2 and TRBJ2-1; D is undetermined. The germline V gene has CDR1 SGHTA and CDR2 FQGNSA. V lost 1 base and J 5 bases, leaving 18 bases between the germline ends. The CDR3 has 17 amino acids. DNA for the CDR3: TGTGCCAGCAGCTTAGACCCCGGTTCCGCCAGACACAATGAGCAGTTCTTC. This codes for CASSLDPGSARHNEQFF.

CDR3 coding DNA: TGTGCCAGCAGCGAAACGGGGCGGCGGAAAACTGAAGCTTTCTTT. Translating it yields CASSETGRRKTEAFF. The rearrangement uses TRBV7-3 and TRBJ1-1; TRBD1 is a possible D gene (5 bases). The CDR3 has 15 amino acids. The V gene's germline CDR1 is SGHTA and CDR2 FQGTGA. V lost 5 bases and J lost 5, with 18 bases in between.

The J gene is TRBJ2-1, the V gene TRBV7-3; 7 bases are shared with TRBD2. The length of the CDR3 is 12 residues. Germline V lookup: CDR1 SGHTA, CDR2 FQGTGA. V lost 4 bases, J lost 13 bases, and 7 bases stayed unmatched. This CDR3 reads CASSSQRGEQFF. The DNA for the CDR3 is TGTGCCAGCAGCTCCCAGCGGGGAGAACAGTTCTTC.

The table lists this clone with a few counts. The chain carries TRBV6-2 or TRBV6-3 and TRBJ2-2; perhaps TRBD1 as D (5 bases). V was shortened by 0 bases and J by 3 bases, with 5 bases between the two germline ends. This CDR3 is 14 amino acids long. Germline V gene lookup returns CDR1 MNHEY and CDR2 SVGEGT. CDR3 region: CASSYSTDTGELFF. CDR3 bases: TGTGCCAGCAGTTACTCGACAGACACCGGGGAGCTGTTTTTT.

The chain uses TRBV7-8 and TRBJ2-1, with a possible D match to TRBD1 (6 bases). The CDR3 runs to 18 residues. Germline CDR1 SGHVS, CDR2 FQNEAQ. V was cut by 2 bases and J by 0 bases, with 17 bases left in between. The CDR3 nucleotides are TGTGCCAGCAGCTTATACTATATGGGGGCGAGCTCCTACAATGAGCAGTTCTTC. This codes for CASSLYYMGASSYNEQFF. Filled out from reference TRBV7-8 and TRBJ2-1, the complete variable domain reads GAGVSQSPRYKVAKRGQDVALRCDPISGHVSLFWYQQALGQGPEFLTYFQNEAQLDKSGLPSDRFFAERPEGSVSTLKIQRTQQEDSAVYLCASSLYYMGASSYNEQFFGPGTRLTVL.

This clone occurred many times. The chain combines TRBV28 with TRBJ1-5; TRBD1 matches at 7 bases. The CDR3 is 14 residues long. In germline, CDR1 is MDHEN, CDR2 SYDVKM. V was clipped by 6 bases and J by 13 bases; unmatched bases: 15. CDR3 residues: CASSPGQAPRSQHF. The DNA of the CDR3 is TGTGCCAGCAGCCCCGGACAGGCCCCGAGATCTCAGCATTTT. The full variable domain, rest sourced from reference TRBV28 and TRBJ1-5, is DVKVTQSSRYLVKRTGEKVFLECVQDMDHENMFWYRQDPGLGLRLIYFSYDVKMKEKGDIPEGYSVSREKKERFSLILESASTNQTSMYLCASSPGQAPRSQHFGDGTRLSIL.

The chain links TRBV19 to TRBJ1-2; D may be TRBD1 (6 bases). Trimming took 3 bases from V and 2 from J, leaving 13 bases between them. There are 15 residues in the CDR3. CDR1 is LNHDA, CDR2 SQIVND, per germline (reference sequence). CDR3 residues: CASSISRTENYGYTF. CDR3 sequence (DNA): TGTGCCAGTAGTATTAGTCGGACAGAGAACTATGGCTACACCTTC.

The chain recombines TRBV10-3 with TRBJ2-7; 12 nucleotides agree with TRBD1. The V and J ends lost 0 bases and 6 bases, in that order; junction bases with no gene match: 18. Germline-derived CDR1 and CDR2 are ENHRY and SYGVKD. This CDR3 contains 20 residues. The CDR3 nucleotides read TGTGCCATCAGTGAGTCGAATAGGGCCGGGACAGGGGGCCCCGGGAGCGAGCAGTACTTC. Its translation is CAISESNRAGTGGPGSEQYF.

CDR3 bases: TGTGCCAGTAGTCCCCCGGAGAGGTCGAACACTGAAGCTTTCTTT. Translated, it gives CASSPPERSNTEAFF. The chain joins TRBV19 to TRBJ1-1; D gene uncertain. Trimming took off 5 bases at V and 1 base at J, with 14 bases between the two ends. The CDR3 is made up of 15 amino acids. The germline V gene encodes CDR1 LNHDA and CDR2 SQIVND (reference sequence). The full variable domain, with the rest looked up from reference TRBV19 and TRBJ1-1, is DGGITQSPKYLFRKEGQNVTLSCEQNLNHDAMYWYRQDPGQGLRLIYYSQIVNDFQKGDIAEGYSVSREKKESFPLTVTSAQKNPTAFYLCASSPPERSNTEAFFGQGTRLTVV.

The chain has TRBV27 and TRBJ2-3; 10 bases map to TRBD2. CDR1 and CDR2 (germline): MNHEY, SMNVEV (reference sequence). This CDR3 comprises 17 residues. Trimming took 3 bases from V and 4 from J; bases not matched to a gene: 10. Here the CDR3 reads CASSLWASGSRADTQYF. CDR3 in DNA: TGTGCCAGCAGTTTGTGGGCTAGCGGGAGTAGGGCAGATACGCAGTATTTT.

The rearrangement joins TRBV14 to TRBJ1-2, with D hard to call. Germline CDR1 SGHDN, CDR2 FVKESK. The CDR3 has 16 residues. V lost 1 base to trimming and J lost 2 bases, with 14 bases between them. CDR3 protein: CASSQGYDGENYGYTF. CDR3 DNA sequence: TGTGCCAGCAGCCAAGGGTATGATGGGGAAAACTATGGCTACACCTTC.

This clone was found once. The chain carries TRBV2 and TRBJ1-1; 9 bases map to TRBD1. V was clipped by 9 bases and J by 8 bases; unmatched bases: 7. The CDR3 length is 12 residues. The V gene's germline CDR1 is SNHLY and CDR2 FYNNEI. The CDR3 nucleotides are TGTGCCAGTCGAAGGACAGGGGCCGAAGCTTTCTTT. It translates to CASRRTGAEAFF. Complete variable domain (other parts from reference TRBV2 and TRBJ1-1): EPEVTQTPSHQVTQMGQEVILRCVPISNHLYFYWYRQILGQKVEFLVSFYNNEISEKSEIFDDQFSVERPDGSNFTLKIRSTKLEDSAMYFCASRRTGAEAFFGQGTRLTVV.

This rearrangement joins TRBV4-1 to TRBJ2-2, with D maybe TRBD1 (6 bases). V gave up 0 bases and J gave up 6 bases, with 11 bases separating them. The CDR3 covers 15 residues. The germline V gene has CDR1 MGHRA and CDR2 YSYEKL. The CDR3 spells CASSQEPGAAGELFF. DNA for the CDR3: TGCGCCAGCAGCCAAGAGCCAGGGGCTGCCGGGGAGCTGTTTTTT.